This T cell receptor (beta chain) was found in a study of cytomegalovirus exposure and HLA in healthy donors. Vbeta (60) and Jbeta (13) primers were used in the PCR. Assay used: immunoSEQ multiplex PCR; TCRdb lists only in-frame clones, some missing. Of approximately 290,000 clones in the sample, approximately 80% were seen once. General study points: Common viral pathogens were later found to be apparently linked to several of the most significant clusters. Specific recognition of CMV antigens was confirmed in vitro for a few chains (all CMV-associated). Some V segments could not be told apart, so they were left out, TRBV6-2 and TRBV6-3 among them.

Concerning this clone: Its specificity is unknown.

The CDR3 length is 13 residues. The V end was cut by 3 bases, the J end by 1 base, with 6 bases between. Germline V gene data show CDR1 as MNHEY and CDR2 as SMNVEV (reference sequence). Source material: PBMCs. This receptor was obtained from a girl aged 2-10 years in good health and CMV-seronegative. The chain joins TRBV27 to TRBJ1-1; D unresolved. DNA for the CDR3: TGTGCCAGCAGTTTCGGGAAGAACACTGAAGCTTTCTTT. Translating it yields CASSFGKNTEAFF.